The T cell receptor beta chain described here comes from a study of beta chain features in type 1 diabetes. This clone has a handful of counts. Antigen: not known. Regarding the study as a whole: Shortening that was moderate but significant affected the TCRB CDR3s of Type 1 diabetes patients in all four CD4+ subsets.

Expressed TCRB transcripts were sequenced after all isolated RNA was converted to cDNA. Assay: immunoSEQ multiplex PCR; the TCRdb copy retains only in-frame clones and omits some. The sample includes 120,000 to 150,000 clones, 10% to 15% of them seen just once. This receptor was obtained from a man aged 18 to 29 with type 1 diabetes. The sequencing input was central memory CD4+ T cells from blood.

CDR3 DNA: TGTGCCAGCAGCTCGAGGGACAGAGTGAACACTGAAGCTTTCTTT. It translates to CASSSRDRVNTEAFF. V and J are TRBV11-1 and TRBJ1-1; 7 bases agree with TRBD1. The germline gives CDR1 SGHAT, CDR2 FQDESV (reference sequence). V dropped 4 bases and J dropped 0; count of bases not matched to a gene: 5. The CDR3 consists of 15 residues. Looking up the rest from reference TRBV11-1 and TRBJ1-1 gives the full variable domain: EAEVAQSPRYKITEKSQAVAFWCDPISGHATLYWYRQILGQGPELLVQFQDESVVDDSQLPKDRFSAERLKGVDSTLKIQPAELGDSAMYLCASSSRDRVNTEAFFGQGTRLTVV.